Below, one T cell receptor (beta chain) is given with its context. TCRdb re-called the RT-PCR reads through MiXCR, storing one row per CDR3 protein. This sample has about 680,000 distinct CDR3 sequences, with approximately 14% found just once. V lost 1 base and J 5 bases, leaving 3 bases between the germline ends. Germline V lookup: CDR1 ENHRY, CDR2 SYGVKD. The CDR3 extends over 12 amino acids. The TCR originated in a female donor in good health, serving as a healthy control. This chain links TRBV10-3 with TRBJ1-5; unclear D gene. Sample: memory CD4+ T cells from blood. Here the CDR3 DNA reads TGTGCCATCAGTGAGTTCGATCAGCCCCAGCATTTT. It is translated as CAISEFDQPQHF.